This T cell receptor beta chain was captured in a study of response to subunit inactivated influenza vaccine. Whole-study results and caveats: The study's authors posited that every seasonal influenza vaccination enlists few new T cells.

This clonotype was observed many times. Its antigen is unknown. Each CDR3 protein is one row after TCRdb ran MiXCR on the RT-PCR reads. The table includes under 800,000 distinct CDR3 sequences, roughly 13% detected once. The V segment lost 6 bases and the J segment 6 bases; nucleotides outside the gene matches: 8. This CDR3 comprises 13 residues. Germline loops: CDR1 SQVTM, CDR2 ANQGSEA. The genes are TRBV29-1 and TRBJ1-2, with 9 bases fitting TRBD1. The sample was PBMCs from blood, taken less than 15 days before vaccination. The TCR sequence derives from a middle-aged man who received an inactivated influenza vaccine. In DNA form, the CDR3 reads TGCAGCGTCAACAGGGGGCTGAGAGATGGCTACACCTTC. Its protein product is CSVNRGLRDGYTF.